Presented here are 13 T cell receptor beta chains from one specimen sequenced in a study of T cells in localized non-small cell lung cancer. The data were produced by immunoSEQ multiplex PCR, yet TCRdb's version contains in-frame clones alone and is incomplete. The table lists about 1,000 clones, 17% of them singletons, with around 18% in the top ten. This sample comprised lung tumor tissue, obtained before any cancer treatment. These receptors were obtained from a female donor aged 60 or older with stage I squamous cell lung carcinoma.

By its share, this clone is large. This sequence joins TRBV6-8 and TRBJ2-6; 7 bases are a match to TRBD1. V lost 5 bases to trimming and J lost 2 bases; unmatched junction nucleotides: 6. Looked up from germline, CDR1 is MNHGY and CDR2 is SAAAGT. The CDR3 extends over 16 amino acids. Here the CDR3 DNA reads TGTGCCAGCAGTCGGACGACAGGGACTGGGGCCAACGTCCTGACTTTC. Translating gives CASSRTTGTGANVLTF.

The chain joins TRBV19 to TRBJ2-7; tentative D call: TRBD2 (5 bases). The CDR3 totals 14 residues. V was clipped by 1 base and J by 5 bases, with 12 bases between them. The V gene's germline CDR1 is LNHDA and CDR2 SQIVND (reference sequence). The CDR3 is CASSIVRGANEQYF. CDR3 sequence (DNA): TGTGCCAGTAGTATAGTTCGGGGAGCGAACGAGCAGTACTTC.

The rearrangement uses TRBV30 and TRBJ2-4; 8 bases map to TRBD1. Trimming cost V 3 bases and J 5 bases; bases outside gene matches: 3. There are 13 residues in the CDR3. Germline-derived CDR1 and CDR2 are GTSNPN and SVGIG (reference sequence). CDR3 protein: CAWSRGLENIQYF. The CDR3 DNA is TGTGCCTGGAGCAGGGGGCTGGAAAACATTCAGTACTTC.

The chain joins TRBV29-1 to TRBJ2-5, with D perhaps TRBD1 or TRBD2 (5 bases each). V lost 8 bases, J lost 5 bases, and 15 bases lay in between. Looked up from germline, CDR1 is SQVTM and CDR2 is ANQGSEA. The CDR3 extends over 12 amino acids. The CDR3 region is CSSLRGMETQYF. DNA for the CDR3: TGCAGCTCCTTGAGGGGTATGGAGACCCAGTACTTC.

CDR3 sequence: CASSYSATSYEQYF. The CDR3 DNA reads as TGTGCCAGCAGTTACTCGGCGACCTCCTACGAGCAGTACTTC. V is TRBV6-8 and J is TRBJ2-7; no firm D call. V lost 0 bases, J lost 0 bases, and 6 bases lay in between. Per germline, CDR1 MNHGY and CDR2 SAAAGT. This CDR3 is 14 amino acids long.

V and J are TRBV19 and TRBJ2-7; D gene unclear. Germline V gene lookup returns CDR1 LNHDA and CDR2 SQIVND (reference sequence). The germline V and J ends were trimmed by 3 bases and 1 base, with 10 bases remaining between them. CDR3 length: 14 residues. The CDR3 here is CASSIGLRSYEQYF. The CDR3 coding sequence is TGTGCCAGTAGTATCGGCCTTAGGTCCTACGAGCAGTACTTC.

The V and J genes are TRBV11-3 and TRBJ2-1, with 8 bases identical to TRBD2. The CDR3 is 14 residues long. Trimming cost V 5 bases and J 7 bases; bases outside gene matches: 7. Germline CDR1 and CDR2: SGHNT and YENEEA. CDR3 region: CASSNGRVGNEQFF. The CDR3 DNA sequence: TGTGCCAGCAGCAACGGGAGGGTGGGGAATGAGCAGTTCTTC. Supplemented by reference TRBV11-3 and TRBJ2-1, the full variable domain reads EAGVVQSPRYKIIEKKQPVAFWCNPISGHNTLYWYLQNLGQGPELLIRYENEEAVDDSQLPKDRFSAERLKGVDSTLKIQPAELGDSAVYLCASSNGRVGNEQFFGPGTRLTVL.

By share, this clone ranks as hyperexpanded. This chain joins TRBV15 and TRBJ2-6; 8 bases align to TRBD2. Germline CDR1 and CDR2: LNHNV and YYDKDF (reference sequence). This CDR3 has 21 residues. V was pared by 0 bases and J by 2 bases, with 15 bases of the junction left unmatched. Here the CDR3 reads CATSRDMGRGVPPPGANVLTF. The CDR3 DNA is TGTGCCACCAGCAGAGATATGGGGCGGGGGGTTCCACCTCCTGGGGCCAACGTCCTGACTTTC.

The chain uses TRBV19 and TRBJ1-5; 7 bases are shared with TRBD1. The length of the CDR3 is 15 residues. Germline V gene sequence: CDR1 LNHDA, CDR2 SQIVND (reference sequence). With 6 bases clipped from V and 7 bases from J, the junction kept 12 bases outside the gene matches. In DNA, the CDR3 is TGTGCCAGTAGGTACAGGGGCGCCGCAGGGCAGCCCCAGCATTTT. It codes for CASRYRGAAGQPQHF.

The chain carries TRBV5-1 and TRBJ2-5; 9 positions agree with TRBD2. This CDR3 has 14 amino acids. The germline V gene has CDR1 SGHRS and CDR2 YFSETQ. The V gene end was trimmed by 5 bases and the J gene end by 5 bases; junction bases not matched to a gene: 7. CDR3 sequence (DNA): TGCGCCAGCAGGGGGGGACTAGCAGTGGAGACCCAGTACTTC. This sequence encodes CASRGGLAVETQYF.

The gene calls are TRBV30 and TRBJ1-1; D is possibly TRBD1 (5 bases). The CDR3 length is 13 residues. The germline V gene encodes CDR1 GTSNPN and CDR2 SVGIG (reference sequence). Trimming removed 4 bases from V and 1 base from J, with 10 bases in between. As DNA, the CDR3 is TGTGCCTGGATAAGGGGTAAGAACACTGAAGCTTTCTTT. This encodes CAWIRGKNTEAFF.

This clone was observed a few times. The V call is TRBV11-3, the J call TRBJ2-4; 7 bases line up with TRBD1. CDR1 is SGHNT and CDR2 is YENEEA in the germline V gene. Trimming cost V 4 bases and J 9 bases; bases outside gene matches: 9. This CDR3 region has 14 residues. Here the CDR3 DNA reads TGTGCCAGCAGCTCCCGGGACAGTCTTACCATTCAGTACTTC. This translates into CASSSRDSLTIQYF.

This clone was seen a handful of times. V is TRBV6-8 and J is TRBJ1-2; D is ambiguous. V was clipped by 6 bases and J by 8 bases, with 19 bases between them. The CDR3 spans 14 residues. Germline values: CDR1 MNHGY, CDR2 SAAAGT. As DNA, the CDR3 is TGTGCCAGCAGCAGGACGAATGTAGGAGGCGGCTACACCTTC. Amino acid sequence: CASSRTNVGGGYTF.